One and the same sample provided the 10 T cell receptor beta chains below, sequenced in a study of blood T cell repertoires in COVID-19. Clones were sequenced by immunoSEQ multiplex PCR, and TCRdb holds only the in-frame ones, with some missing. The sample records 160,000 or so clones, 90% being singletons. Sequenced sample: peripheral blood. All receptors come from a man in his sixties with active or convalescent COVID-19.

The chain's CDR3 is CASRPGGWQPQHF. For the CDR3, the DNA is TGTGCCAGCAGACCAGGGGGATGGCAGCCCCAGCATTTT. The chain employs TRBV28 and TRBJ1-5; 7 bases match TRBD1. V lost 6 bases, J lost 7 bases, and 6 bases stayed unmatched. Germline CDR1 MDHEN, CDR2 SYDVKM. There are 13 residues in the CDR3.

The chain couples TRBV6-1 to TRBJ1-5; D perhaps matches TRBD1 (5 bases). Looked up from germline, CDR1 is MNHNS and CDR2 is SASEGT. Trimming shortened V by 2 bases and J by 2 bases, and 10 bases separated the two germline ends. The length of the CDR3 is 15 residues. The CDR3 reads CASSERGSGNQPQHF. The CDR3 DNA reads as TGTGCCAGCAGTGAACGGGGGTCAGGCAATCAGCCCCAGCATTTT.

This chain connects TRBV4-1 to TRBJ2-3, with D tentatively TRBD2 (5 bases). V gave up 1 base and J gave up 5 bases, with 7 bases separating them. Germline lookup yields CDR1 MGHRA and CDR2 YSYEKL. The CDR3 is made up of 13 amino acids. The CDR3 region has the DNA TGCGCCAGCAGCCAAGGAGGGAGAGATACGCAGTATTTT. This encodes CASSQGGRDTQYF.

CDR3 sequence: CASSLSGGHYEQYF. CDR3 nucleotide sequence: TGTGCCAGCAGCCTATCCGGGGGTCACTACGAGCAGTACTTC. The V gene is TRBV6-5, the J gene TRBJ2-7; TRBD2 might be the D (6 bases). CDR1 and CDR2 (germline): MNHEY, SVGAGI. CDR3 length: 14 amino acids. V lost 6 bases to trimming and J lost 3 bases, with 15 bases between them.

The chain links TRBV5-1 to TRBJ1-3, with D maybe TRBD1 (5 bases). Germline CDR1 reads SGHRS; CDR2 reads YFSETQ. V lost 2 bases, J lost 0 bases, and 12 bases lay in between. The CDR3 runs 16 residues. The DNA of the CDR3 is TGCGCCAGCAGCTTTGAGGGGAGGTCCTCTGGAAACACCATATATTTT. Its translation: CASSFEGRSSGNTIYF.

The chain combines TRBV6-5 with TRBJ2-7; 8 positions agree with TRBD1. Germline assignment: CDR1 MNHEY and CDR2 SVGAGI. This CDR3 contains 13 residues. Losses at the gene ends were 3 bases for V and 9 bases for J; bases not matched to a gene: 7. The CDR3 sequence: CASSYTGGRPQYF. DNA for the CDR3: TGTGCCAGCAGTTATACAGGGGGAAGGCCGCAGTACTTC.

The chain carries TRBV27 and TRBJ1-2; unclear D gene. The germline CDR1 and CDR2 sequences are MNHEY and SMNVEV (reference sequence). The CDR3 is 13 residues long. Trimming shortened V by 2 bases and J by 1 base, and 5 bases separated the two germline ends. The CDR3 protein is CASSLKHNYGYTF. The CDR3 nucleotides are TGTGCCAGCAGTTTAAAGCATAACTATGGCTACACCTTC.

The chain links TRBV11-3 to TRBJ1-1, with D perhaps matching TRBD1 (5 bases). CDR1 and CDR2 from the germline V gene are SGHNT and YENEEA. CDR3 length: 15 amino acids. V gave up 0 bases and J gave up 2 bases, with 10 bases separating them. CDR3: CASSLDTRANTEAFF. Here the CDR3 DNA reads TGTGCCAGCAGCTTAGATACCAGGGCTAACACTGAAGCTTTCTTT.

The chain is built from TRBV6-5 and TRBJ1-1, with TRBD1 matching over 9 bases. CDR3 length: 13 amino acids. V lost 7 bases to trimming and J lost 4 bases; unmatched junction nucleotides: 4. Germline CDR1 is MNHEY and CDR2 is SVGAGI. CDR3: CASTGTGPTEAFF. CDR3 DNA sequence: TGTGCCAGCACCGGGACAGGGCCCACTGAAGCTTTCTTT.

This chain joins TRBV12-3 or TRBV12-4 and TRBJ1-1; D is perhaps TRBD1 (5 bases). The V end was cut by 6 bases, the J end by 2 bases, with 10 bases between. This CDR3 comprises 13 residues. The CDR3: CASSRGLNTEAFF. CDR3 sequence (DNA): TGTGCCAGCAGCCGGGGACTAAACACTGAAGCTTTCTTT.